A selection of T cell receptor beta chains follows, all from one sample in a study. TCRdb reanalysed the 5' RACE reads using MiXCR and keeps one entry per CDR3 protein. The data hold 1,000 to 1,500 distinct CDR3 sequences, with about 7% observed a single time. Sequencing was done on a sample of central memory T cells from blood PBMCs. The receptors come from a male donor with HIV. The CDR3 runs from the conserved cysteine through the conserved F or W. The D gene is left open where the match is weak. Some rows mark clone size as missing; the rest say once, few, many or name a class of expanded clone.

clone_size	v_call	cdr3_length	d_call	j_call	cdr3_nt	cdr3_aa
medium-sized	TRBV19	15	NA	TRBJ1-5	TGTGCCAGTAGTATAGTCTCCAGCTTCAATCAGCCCCAGCATTTT	CASSIVSSFNQPQHF
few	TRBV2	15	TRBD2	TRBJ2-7	TGTGCCAGCAGGGAGGGACTAGCGGGACCCTACGAGCAGTACTTC	CASREGLAGPYEQYF
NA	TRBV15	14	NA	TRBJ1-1	TGTGCCACCAGCAGAGCTAGGGGGTTGGGTGAAGCTTTCTTT	CATSRARGLGEAFF
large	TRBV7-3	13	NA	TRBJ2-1	TGTGCCAGCAGCCCCGGGGTGAACAATGAGCAGTTCTTC	CASSPGVNNEQFF
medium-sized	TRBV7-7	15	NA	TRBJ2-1	TGTGCCAGCAGCTTGGACGTCAACTCCTACAATGAGCAGTTCTTC	CASSLDVNSYNEQFF
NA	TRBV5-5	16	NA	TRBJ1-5	TGTGCCAGCAGCATATCGATACAGCTAGGCAATCAGCCCCAGCATTTT	CASSISIQLGNQPQHF
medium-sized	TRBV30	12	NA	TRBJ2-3	TGTGCCTGGAGTGTGAAGGGCTCGACGCAGTATTTT	CAWSVKGSTQYF
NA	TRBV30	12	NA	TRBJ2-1	TGTGCCTGGGAGGGGGGCATGAATGAGCAGTTCTTC	CAWEGGMNEQFF
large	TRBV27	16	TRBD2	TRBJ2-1	TGTGCCAGCAGCAACCCGGGACTAGGAGGGTACAATGAGCAGTTCTTC	CASSNPGLGGYNEQFF
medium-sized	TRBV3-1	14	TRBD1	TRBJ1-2	TGTGCCAGCAGCCTGAGACAGGGGCGGACCGGCTACACCTTC	CASSLRQGRTGYTF
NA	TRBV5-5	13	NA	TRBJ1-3	TGTGCCAGCAGCTCCACAGGGAAGGGGACCATATATTTT	CASSSTGKGTIYF
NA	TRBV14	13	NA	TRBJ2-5	TGTGCCAGCAGCCAAGAACCGGTCGAGACCCAGTACTTC	CASSQEPVETQYF
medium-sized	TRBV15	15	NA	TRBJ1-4	TGTGCCACCAGCAGAGATGGGGGAACTAATGAAAAACTGTTTTTT	CATSRDGGTNEKLFF
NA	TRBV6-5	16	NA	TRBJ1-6	TGTGCCAGCAGTTACTCGAATGGACTGGTAAATTCACCCCTCCACTTT	CASSYSNGLVNSPLHF
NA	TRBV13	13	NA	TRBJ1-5	TGTGCCAGCAGCAGCAGGCGAAATCAGCCCCAGCATTTT	CASSSRRNQPQHF
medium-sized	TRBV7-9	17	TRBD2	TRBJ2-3	TGTGCCAGCAGCCTCGGGACTAGCGGGTCCCGCACAGATACGCAGTATTTT	CASSLGTSGSRTDTQYF
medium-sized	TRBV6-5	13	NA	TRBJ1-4	TGTGCCAGCTACGGCGGTCTTAATGAAAAACTGTTTTTT	CASYGGLNEKLFF
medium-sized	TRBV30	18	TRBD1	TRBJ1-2	TGTGCCTGGAGCCCCAGAATTACAGGGGGGAGAGCTAACTATGGCTACACCTTC	CAWSPRITGGRANYGYTF
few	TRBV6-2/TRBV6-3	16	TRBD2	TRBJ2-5	TGTGCCAGCAGTTACCAGCGGGGGGGCCGCCTGGAGACCCAGTACTTC	CASSYQRGGRLETQYF
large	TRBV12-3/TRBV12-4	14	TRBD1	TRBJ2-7	TGTGCCAGCAGTCGGGACAGGAGCGTGTACGAGCAGTACTTC	CASSRDRSVYEQYF
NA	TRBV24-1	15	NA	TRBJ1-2	TGTGCCACCAGTGATGCAGGACTACGAAGCGGTGGCTACACCTTC	CATSDAGLRSGGYTF
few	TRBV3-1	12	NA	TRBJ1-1	TGTGCCAGCAGCCAACCACTAGGGGAAGCTTTCTTT	CASSQPLGEAFF
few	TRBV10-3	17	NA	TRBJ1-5	TGTGCCATCAGTGAAAGAAGGGGAAGGGAAAACAATCAGCCCCAGCATTTT	CAISERRGRENNQPQHF
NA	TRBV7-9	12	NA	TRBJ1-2	TGTGCCAGCAGCTTTGCCTCGGGAGGGGACACCTTC	CASSFASGGDTF
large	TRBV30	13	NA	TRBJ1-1	TGTGCCGGGGGCCGCGGGGGGCGAACTGAAGCTTTCTTT	CAGGRGGRTEAFF
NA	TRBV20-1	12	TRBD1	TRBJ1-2	TGCAGTGCCACCTCAGGGGGCCGGGGCTACACCTTC	CSATSGGRGYTF
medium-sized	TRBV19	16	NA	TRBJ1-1	TGTGCCAGTAGTAGAACACTCCAGACAGTGAACACTGAAGCTTTCTTT	CASSRTLQTVNTEAFF
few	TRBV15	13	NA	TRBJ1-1	TGTGCCACCAGCAGAGAGAGGAACACTGAAGCTTTCTTT	CATSRERNTEAFF
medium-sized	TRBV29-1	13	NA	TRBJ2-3	TGCAGCGTTTGGTTTCCCGGTGCGGATACGCAGTATTTT	CSVWFPGADTQYF
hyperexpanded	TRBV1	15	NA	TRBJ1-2	TGCACCAGCAGCCGGGGACTTTCAACCTCCCATGGCTACACCTTC	CTSSRGLSTSHGYTF
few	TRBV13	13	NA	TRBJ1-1	TGTGCCAGCAGCAGGGGAAGTGACACTGAAGCTTTCTTT	CASSRGSDTEAFF
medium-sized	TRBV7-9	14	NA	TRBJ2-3	TGTGCCAGCAGCTTCGGACCTACCACAGATACGCAGTATTTT	CASSFGPTTDTQYF
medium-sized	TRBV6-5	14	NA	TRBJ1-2	TGTGCCAGCAGTTACTCGGGGCGGAACTATGGCTACACCTTC	CASSYSGRNYGYTF
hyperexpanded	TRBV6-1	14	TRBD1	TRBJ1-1	TGTGCCAGCAGTCTCTCAAAACAGGGGGCTGAAGCTTTCTTT	CASSLSKQGAEAFF
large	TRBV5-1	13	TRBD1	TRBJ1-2	TGCGCCAGCAGCCGGGACAGTAACTATGGCTACACCTTC	CASSRDSNYGYTF
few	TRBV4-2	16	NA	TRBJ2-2	TGTGCCAGCAGCCAAGCCTTGTCCAGCGACACCGGGGAGCTGTTTTTT	CASSQALSSDTGELFF
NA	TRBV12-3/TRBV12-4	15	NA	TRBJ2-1	TGTGCCAGCAGTCCGAGACCAAGCTCCTACAATGAGCAGTTCTTC	CASSPRPSSYNEQFF
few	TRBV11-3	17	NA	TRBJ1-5	TGTGCCAGCAGCCCAGCTTACAGCTTTATTAGCAATCAGCCCCAGCATTTT	CASSPAYSFISNQPQHF
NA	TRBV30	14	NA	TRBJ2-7	TGTGCCTTTGGAAAAGCAGGACGGCTATACGAGCAGTACTTC	CAFGKAGRLYEQYF
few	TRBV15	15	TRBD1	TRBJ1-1	TGTGCCACCAACAAGGGACAGGGCGGGAACACTGAAGCTTTCTTT	CATNKGQGGNTEAFF
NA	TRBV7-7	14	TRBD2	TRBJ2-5	TGTGCCAGCAGCTTATCGGGGGAGGGGGAGACCCAGTACTTC	CASSLSGEGETQYF
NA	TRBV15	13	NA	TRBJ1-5	TGTGTCACCAGCAGAGAGAGATACCAGCCCCAGCATTTT	CVTSRERYQPQHF
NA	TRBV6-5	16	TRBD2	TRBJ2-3	TGTGCCAGCAGTTACTCGTCGGCGGGGGGGGCAGATACGCAGTATTTT	CASSYSSAGGADTQYF
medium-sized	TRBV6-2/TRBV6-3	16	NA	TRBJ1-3	TGTGCCAGCAGTCGGGCCGGGGCCTCCTCTGGAAACACCATATATTTT	CASSRAGASSGNTIYF
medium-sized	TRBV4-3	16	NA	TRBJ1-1	TGCGCCAGCAGCCATCTCGGCATCCAGGGGAGGGCTGAAGCTTTCTTT	CASSHLGIQGRAEAFF
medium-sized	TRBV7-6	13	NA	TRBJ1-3	TGTGCCAGCAGCTTAGCAGGGGGAAACACCATATATTTT	CASSLAGGNTIYF
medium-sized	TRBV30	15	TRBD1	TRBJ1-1	TGTGCCTGGACCTACAGGGGACTAAGGGACACTGAAGCTTTCTTT	CAWTYRGLRDTEAFF
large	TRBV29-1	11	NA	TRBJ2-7	TGCAGCGGTCAAAGAGCGCACGAGCAGTACTTC	CSGQRAHEQYF